The T cell receptor beta chain described here comes from a study of identifying expanded T cells in peripheral blood. Study-wide points: Differentially abundant clones: roughly 1.2 between replicates, 16.4 at around 14 days, roughly 18 at four. Across healthy donors, higher total template counts meant significantly greater roughly 2-week count variance.

Assay: immunoSEQ multiplex PCR; the TCRdb copy retains only in-frame clones and omits some. Seen here are tens of thousands of clones, around nine tenths observed once, and the top ten hold around a fifth. The CDR3 has 15 residues. Germline CDR1 is MNHEY and CDR2 is SVGAGI. V lost 0 bases, J lost 4 bases, and 10 bases lay in between. During the collection period, no donor immune events like infections were recorded. Worth noting for this clone: Its antigen is still unknown.

This sequence joins TRBV6-5 and TRBJ1-5, with a weak D call TRBD1 (6 bases). Sequencing was carried out using blood. The receptor's source is a person aged 18 to 70 in good health. The CDR3 is CASSYSGTKNQPQHF. Here the CDR3 DNA reads TGTGCCAGCAGTTACTCAGGGACAAAGAATCAGCCCCAGCATTTT.